The 27 T cell receptor beta chains given below trace back to one sample, sequenced in a study of blood T cell repertoires in COVID-19. The assay was immunoSEQ multiplex PCR, and TCRdb's table has in-frame clones only and misses some. The sample has a few hundred thousand clones; 86% are singletons. The sequencing input was peripheral blood. The receptor set was obtained from a woman aged 55-70 years with COVID-19, enrolled during active disease.

This chain uses TRBV10-2 with TRBJ1-1, with TRBD1 identical over 7 bases. CDR3 length: 13 residues. The V and J ends lost 10 bases and 1 base, in that order; junction bases with no gene match: 6. The germline V gene encodes CDR1 WSHSY and CDR2 SAAADI. CDR3 in DNA: TGCGCCACCTCAGGGGGTGCGAACACTGAAGCTTTCTTT. Translated, it gives CATSGGANTEAFF.

This clone occurred a few times. The CDR3 region has the DNA TGTGCCAGCAGCCCTTCAGGGGGTCAGCCCCAGCATTTT. This encodes CASSPSGGQPQHF. V gene TRBV6-4 combines with J gene TRBJ1-5; 7 bases fit TRBD1. V lost 6 bases to trimming and J lost 6 bases; unmatched junction nucleotides: 5. The CDR3 has 13 residues. Germline V gene sequence: CDR1 MRHNA, CDR2 SNTAGT.

This chain links TRBV21-1 with TRBJ1-3; the table's D call, TRBD1, was not checked against the DNA. TRBV21-1 is reported as a pseudogene. The CDR3 is made up of 17 amino acids. CDR3 region: CASSKGVTGRAGNTIYF. For the CDR3, the DNA is TGTGCCAGCAGCAAAGGAGTCACAGGGCGAGCTGGAAACACCATATATTTT.

This clone was seen only a few times. V is TRBV19 and J is TRBJ1-3, with TRBD1 as a possible D gene (5 bases). The CDR3 extends over 15 amino acids. CDR1 is LNHDA, CDR2 SQIVND, per germline (reference sequence). Deletions cut 5 bases from V and 4 bases from J, with 15 bases between. In DNA form, the CDR3 reads TGTGCCAGTAGTTATCGGTCTGGGGCCGGAAACACCATATATTTT. Translation: CASSYRSGAGNTIYF.

This chain connects TRBV5-1 to TRBJ1-2; TRBD1 aligns across 8 bases. The CDR3 sequence is 17 residues long. Germline values: CDR1 SGHRS, CDR2 YFSETQ. V lost 3 bases, J lost 3 bases, and 13 bases stayed unmatched. The CDR3 DNA reads as TGCGCCAGCAGCTCAATTCCCCCGGGACAGGCCCACTATGGCTACACCTTC. This gives the protein CASSSIPPGQAHYGYTF.

V is TRBV7-9 and J is TRBJ1-1, with a tentative D call TRBD1 (6 bases). CDR3 length: 14 amino acids. Between the trimmed V and J ends, which lost 5 bases and 5 bases, there was a span of 15 bases. Germline V gives CDR1 SEHNR, CDR2 FQNEAQ (reference sequence). The CDR3 DNA reads TGTGCCAGCAGCCGAGGGACATTGGAGACTGAAGCTTTCTTT. As protein: CASSRGTLETEAFF.

This clone was seen once. The chain joins TRBV5-1 to TRBJ1-1; weak D call: TRBD1 (5 bases). V dropped 2 bases and J dropped 4 bases, with 12 bases sitting between them. The CDR3 contains 14 residues. CDR1 is SGHRS and CDR2 is YFSETQ in the germline V gene. CDR3 region: CASSFDWRGTEAFF. The CDR3 DNA reads as TGCGCCAGCAGCTTCGACTGGAGGGGCACTGAAGCTTTCTTT.

The chain is built from TRBV30 and TRBJ2-1, with 12 bases lining up with TRBD1. This CDR3 contains 18 residues. The germline CDR1 and CDR2 sequences are GTSNPN and SVGIG (reference sequence). The J segment lost 0 bases and the V segment lost 4 bases, leaving 10 bases of the junction unmatched. CDR3 in DNA: TGTGCCTGGACCGGCCGCCGGGACAGGGGGCCCTCCTACAATGAGCAGTTCTTC. Its translation: CAWTGRRDRGPSYNEQFF.

This chain links TRBV9 with TRBJ1-1; 8 nucleotides line up with TRBD1. The CDR3 runs 14 residues. In germline, CDR1 is SGDLS, CDR2 YYNGEE. Trimming at V came to 4 bases and at J to 4 bases, leaving 6 bases not matched to a gene. CDR3 in DNA: TGTGCCAGCAGCAAGACAGGGGATCCCACTGAAGCTTTCTTT. Translated: CASSKTGDPTEAFF.

This chain uses TRBV5-1 with TRBJ2-5, with TRBD1 matching 7 bases. V was pared by 4 bases and J by 3 bases, with 9 bases of the junction left unmatched. Germline V gives CDR1 SGHRS, CDR2 YFSETQ. The CDR3 sequence is 15 residues long. The CDR3 sequence: CASSPGTDYEETQYF. CDR3 coding DNA: TGCGCCAGCAGCCCCGGGACAGACTATGAAGAGACCCAGTACTTC.

This sequence joins TRBV20-1 and TRBJ1-3; D remains ambiguous. This CDR3 spans 14 amino acids. Germline lookup yields CDR1 DFQATT and CDR2 SNEGSKA (reference sequence). V dropped 5 bases and J dropped 0 bases, with 11 bases sitting between them. The CDR3 nucleotides are TGCAGTGCTCGTGACCCCCGCTCTGGAAACACCATATATTTT. Amino acid sequence: CSARDPRSGNTIYF.

Details on this clone: The same CDR3 can be traced to other DNA sequences in this sample. This rearrangement joins TRBV5-1 to TRBJ1-1; D unresolved. CDR1 is SGHRS and CDR2 is YFSETQ in the germline V gene. Trimming took 1 base from V and 1 from J, leaving 5 bases between them. This CDR3 region has 13 residues. CDR3 loop: CASSLTGNTEAFF. CDR3 sequence (DNA): TGCGCCAGCAGCTTGACGGGGAACACTGAAGCTTTCTTT. The full variable domain, in which reference TRBV5-1 and TRBJ1-1 provide the parts outside the CDR3, is KAGVTQTPRYLIKTRGQQVTLSCSPISGHRSVSWYQQTPGQGLQFLFEYFSETQRNKGNFPGRFSGRQFSNSRSEMNVSTLELGDSALYLCASSLTGNTEAFFGQGTRLTVV.

The genes are TRBV6-5 and TRBJ2-7; TRBD1 matches at 7 bases. This CDR3 spans 14 amino acids. The V segment lost 6 bases and the J segment 5 bases; nucleotides outside the gene matches: 10. The germline V gene has CDR1 MNHEY and CDR2 SVGAGI. The CDR3 nucleotides read TGTGCCAGCAGAGGACACAGGGGTAGGAACGAGCAGTACTTC. Translation gives CASRGHRGRNEQYF.

The chain is built from TRBV21-1 and TRBJ2-7; the table gives TRBD2 as D, unverified against the DNA. TRBV21-1 is a listed pseudogene. The length of the CDR3 is 14 residues. CDR3 DNA: TGTGCCAGCAGCCTGAGCGATGACTCCTACGAGCAGTACTTC. Translating gives CASSLSDDSYEQYF.

In its sample, this clone was seen once. This chain uses TRBV11-2 with TRBJ1-1; no reliable D call. Trimming stripped 0 bases from V and 6 bases from J, with 14 bases between. Looked up from germline, CDR1 is SGHAT and CDR2 is FQNNGV. The CDR3 loop spans 15 amino acids. The CDR3 loop is CASSLEAHKRAEAFF. CDR3 in DNA: TGTGCCAGCAGCTTAGAGGCGCACAAGAGGGCTGAAGCTTTCTTT.

The CDR3 reads CASSRSGYTRDYEQYF. In nucleotides, the CDR3 is TGTGCCAGCAGCAGGTCAGGCTACACTCGAGACTACGAGCAGTACTTC. V usage is TRBV5-8 and J usage is TRBJ2-7; unclear D gene. The germline gives CDR1 SGHTS, CDR2 YDEGEE. CDR3 length: 16 residues. Deletions cut 4 bases from V and 3 bases from J, with 20 bases between.

This chain uses TRBV7-9 with TRBJ2-1; the match to TRBD2 covers 13 bases. The germline CDR1 and CDR2 sequences are SEHNR and FQNEAQ (reference sequence). CDR3 length: 15 residues. The trim removed 3 bases at V and 7 bases at J, leaving 3 bases unmatched. The CDR3 coding sequence is TGTGCCAGCAGCTTGACTAGCGGGGGGAGAAATGAGCAGTTCTTC. Amino acid sequence: CASSLTSGGRNEQFF. The full variable domain, rest sourced from reference TRBV7-9 and TRBJ2-1, is DTGVSQNPRHKITKRGQNVTFRCDPISEHNRLYWYRQTLGQGPEFLTYFQNEAQLEKSRLLSDRFSAERPKGSFSTLEIQRTEQGDSAMYLCASSLTSGGRNEQFFGPGTRLTVL.

The chain couples TRBV7-3 to TRBJ2-3; tentative D call: TRBD1 (6 bases). V lost 0 bases, J lost 0 bases, and 16 bases lay in between. The CDR3 contains 18 residues. Germline loops: CDR1 SGHTA, CDR2 FQGTGA. CDR3 bases: TGTGCCAGCAGCTTAACGGGGGCCTCGATCATTAGCACAGATACGCAGTATTTT. It is translated as CASSLTGASIISTDTQYF. Based on the CDR3 plus reference TRBV7-3 and TRBJ2-3, the full variable domain is GAGVSQTPSNKVTEKGKYVELRCDPISGHTALYWYRQSLGQGPEFLIYFQGTGAADDSGLPNDRFFAVRPEGSVSTLKIQRTERGDSAVYLCASSLTGASIISTDTQYFGPGTRLTVL.

V usage is TRBV7-8 and J usage is TRBJ1-6, with 8 bases fitting TRBD1. This CDR3 has 14 amino acids. Germline V CDR1 and CDR2: SGHVS, FQNEAQ. The J segment lost 13 bases and the V segment lost 8 bases, leaving 13 bases of the junction unmatched. For the CDR3, the DNA is TGTGCCAGCGGGAAAGGACAGGGCTTCTTTCCCCTCCACTTT. This encodes CASGKGQGFFPLHF.

The chain links TRBV19 to TRBJ1-2; 8 bases agree with TRBD1. The CDR3 runs to 14 residues. Germline CDR1 reads LNHDA; CDR2 reads SQIVND (reference sequence). V was clipped by 1 base and J by 6 bases; unmatched bases: 4. The CDR3 here is CASSIGQGSDGYTF. The CDR3 bases are TGTGCCAGTAGTATAGGACAGGGGAGCGATGGCTACACCTTC.

This chain links TRBV4-1 with TRBJ2-5; 8 nucleotides match TRBD1. Germline V gene sequence: CDR1 MGHRA, CDR2 YSYEKL. J gave up 5 bases and V 0 bases, and 11 bases lay outside the gene matches. CDR3 length: 17 residues. CDR3 region: CASSQDRRQGLMETQYF. CDR3 DNA sequence: TGCGCCAGCAGCCAAGATAGGAGACAGGGGCTAATGGAGACCCAGTACTTC.

The CDR3: CAIIRGNEQFF. The CDR3 nucleotides read TGTGCCATCATAAGGGGAAATGAGCAGTTCTTC. The rearrangement links TRBV10-3 to TRBJ2-1; maybe TRBD1 (5 bases). From germline, CDR1 is ENHRY and CDR2 SYGVKD. The CDR3 is 11 residues long. The V end lost 7 bases, the J end lost 7 bases, and 8 bases lay between the germline ends.

The chain is built from TRBV10-3 and TRBJ2-1, with 9 bases identical to TRBD1. Germline CDR1 reads ENHRY; CDR2 reads SYGVKD. The V and J ends lost 3 bases and 5 bases, in that order; junction bases with no gene match: 8. The CDR3 totals 16 residues. The CDR3 loop reads CAISDPGTGIHNEQFF. CDR3 DNA sequence: TGTGCCATCAGTGACCCCGGGACAGGGATCCACAATGAGCAGTTCTTC.

The chain couples TRBV5-1 to TRBJ2-2, with 12 bases that match TRBD2. Per germline, CDR1 SGHRS and CDR2 YFSETQ. This CDR3 spans 15 amino acids. The ends lost 7 bases at V and 5 bases at J; junction bases unmatched: 6. The CDR3 DNA reads TGCGCCAGCTCCAGACTAGCGGGGGCAACCGGGGAGCTGTTTTTT. Its translation is CASSRLAGATGELFF.

Comments on this clone: Other nucleotide sequences in the sample specify the same CDR3. The V gene is TRBV7-3, the J gene TRBJ2-5, with D possibly TRBD1 on 7 matching bases. Trimming took 2 bases from V and 3 from J, leaving 10 bases between them. CDR1 SGHTA and CDR2 FQGTGA come from the germline V gene. The CDR3 extends over 14 amino acids. The CDR3 DNA sequence: TGTGCCAGCAGCTTACAGGGGGGAGAAGAGACCCAGTACTTC. This gives the protein CASSLQGGEETQYF.

The chain joins TRBV7-2 to TRBJ1-3, with a weak D call TRBD1 (6 bases). Germline V gene data show CDR1 as SGHTA and CDR2 as FQGNSA. The CDR3 is made up of 14 amino acids. Trimming pared 1 base from V and 9 bases from J, leaving 13 bases between. CDR3 nucleotide sequence: TGTGCCAGCAGCTTAGAACAGTCCAGGGGCACCATATATTTT. The encoded protein is CASSLEQSRGTIYF.

The chain recombines TRBV4-1 with TRBJ1-1; TRBD1 agrees at 7 bases. The CDR3 consists of 18 residues. V was pared by 1 base and J by 4 bases, with 15 bases of the junction left unmatched. Germline V lookup: CDR1 MGHRA, CDR2 YSYEKL. In nucleotides, the CDR3 is TGCGCCAGCAGCCAAGGAAGGGCGTTAAAGGGGGCAATCACTGAAGCTTTCTTT. Translation: CASSQGRALKGAITEAFF.